Sequencing of this T cell receptor beta chain was carried out in a study of shared clonotypes between healthy human individuals. Study-wide results and limits: Sequencing depth was a factor that was expected to affect clonotype sharing among donors. For sorted subsets, rarefaction showed incomplete sequencing despite large depth.

Comments on this clone: Antigen specificity is unknown.

Trimming shortened V by 10 bases and J by 6 bases, and 19 bases separated the two germline ends. Germline V gene sequence: CDR1 MDHEN, CDR2 SYDVKM. The CDR3 has 14 amino acids. Assay used: immunoSEQ multiplex PCR; TCRdb lists only in-frame clones, some missing. The sample includes hundreds of thousands of clones, roughly 96% of them seen just once. Terminally differentiated effector memory CD45RA+ cells were left out of the naive CD8 fraction, which was CD45RO-negative and positively selected for CCR7. Donors were healthy HIV-negative adults without recent acute infections or vaccinations. The sequence was obtained from a woman between 25 and 40 years old in good health. The chain is built from TRBV28 and TRBJ2-1; the D call may be TRBD1 or TRBD2 (7 bases each). The sequenced sample consisted of naive CD8+ T cells sorted from blood. CDR3 in amino acids: CATGDREGPNEQFF. In DNA, the CDR3 is TGTGCCACAGGAGACAGGGAGGGGCCCAATGAGCAGTTCTTC.